This T cell receptor (beta chain) derives from a study of cytomegalovirus exposure and HLA in healthy donors. Study-wide points: A later analysis reportedly found fewer N-insertions in an Asian-associated ancestry cluster than the roughly 670-donor mean. The authors enumerated roughly 180 TCR beta chains as linked to cytomegalovirus. Later on, a genetic analysis was performed. It linked a missense variant in DCLRE1C with V- and J-gene trimming of TCR beta.

With 60 Vbeta and 13 Jbeta primers, the PCR was carried out. Measured with immunoSEQ multiplex PCR; TCRdb has only the in-frame clones, and not every one. The repertoire holds about 140,000 clones, with roughly four fifths as singletons. From germline, CDR1 is MGHDK and CDR2 SYGVNS. Trimming stripped 7 bases from V and 4 bases from J, with 10 bases between. The CDR3 runs to 12 residues. A note on this clone: Its antigen is not known.

The receptor's source is a female donor in good health and CMV-seropositive. The J gene is TRBJ1-2, the V gene TRBV25-1; D gene ambiguous. The sample taken for sequencing was PBMCs. CDR3 residues: CASTDQIYGYTF. For the CDR3, the DNA is TGTGCCAGCACCGATCAGATCTATGGCTACACCTTC.